The 19 T cell receptor beta chains reported below all come from one sample, sequenced in a study of regulatory T cells in long-lasting Graves disease. Time point of the sample: newly diagnosed GD, antithyroid drugs for less than 3 months. PBMC-extracted RNA yielded the TCR library. Library construction for TCR beta used iRepertoire HTBI primers and Arm-PCR of CDR3 regions. TCRdb passed the multiplex PCR reads through MiXCR, listing each CDR3 protein once. The profile shows around 240,000 distinct CDR3 sequences, 15% to 20% of them singletons. The sample was also linked to a second study, of T cells in Graves' hyperthyroidism and ophthalmopathy.

The sample here was peripheral blood mononuclear cells (PBMCs), taken at new diagnosis, from a patient treated with antithyroid drugs. The receptors originated from a young woman with Graves disease.

With regard to this clonotype: It differs at one base from a far larger clone, so likely a read error. This rearrangement joins TRBV6-4 to TRBJ1-2, with D hard to call. Germline V gene sequence: CDR1 MRHNA, CDR2 SNTAGT. The CDR3 has 13 amino acids. Trimming cost V 6 bases and J 3 bases, with 11 bases left between them. DNA for the CDR3: TGTGCCAGCAGGTCAGAAGCCGACTATGGCTACACCTTC. This encodes CASRSEADYGYTF.

This clonotype has at least ten counts. J is TRBJ1-2 and V is TRBV3-1; a weak D match, TRBD1 (5 bases). CDR3 length: 13 residues. The V end lost 4 bases, the J end lost 7 bases, and 13 bases lay between the germline ends. CDR1 is LGHDT and CDR2 is YNNKEL in the germline V gene (reference sequence). The CDR3 protein is CASSPEGVSGYTF. DNA for the CDR3: TGTGCCAGCAGCCCCGAAGGGGTATCTGGCTACACCTTC.

This clonotype was recorded many times. CDR3 amino acids: CASSLESSGGHTQYF. The CDR3 DNA is TGTGCCAGCAGCTTGGAATCTAGCGGGGGCCATACGCAGTATTTT. J is TRBJ2-3 and V is TRBV7-2; 10 nucleotides align to TRBD2. The CDR3 totals 15 residues. J gave up 7 bases and V 3 bases, and 7 bases lay outside the gene matches. Germline-derived CDR1 and CDR2 are SGHTA and FQGNSA.

This clonotype was seen many times. The chain employs TRBV7-9 and TRBJ2-5; D is ambiguous. Trimming shortened V by 3 bases and J by 3 bases, and 8 bases separated the two germline ends. CDR1 and CDR2 (germline): SEHNR, FQNEAQ (reference sequence). CDR3 length: 13 residues. The CDR3 sequence is CASSFAPEETQYF. In DNA, the CDR3 is TGTGCCAGCAGCTTTGCCCCGGAAGAGACCCAGTACTTC.

This clonotype has only one observation. This may come from a read error, since a much larger clone is one base off. The chain recombines TRBV3-1 with TRBJ2-2; TRBD2 is a possible D gene (5 bases). The CDR3 has 12 residues. Germline V gene lookup returns CDR1 LGHDT and CDR2 YNNKEL (reference sequence). CDR3 in DNA: TGTGCCAGCAACCAAGGAGGCGGGGAGCTGTTTTTT. As protein: CASNQGGGELFF.

This clonotype has ten or more counts. CDR3 sequence reads: CASTPRGLKETQYF. Written as DNA, the CDR3 is TGTGCCAGCACCCCGCGGGGGCTGAAAGAGACCCAGTACTTC. The V call is TRBV12-3 or TRBV12-4, the J call TRBJ2-5, with D perhaps matching TRBD2 (7 bases). Trimming took 7 bases from V and 3 from J, leaving 15 bases between them. This CDR3 comprises 14 residues.

In this sample, this clonotype turned up many times. J is TRBJ1-1 and V is TRBV7-2; D is possibly TRBD1 (5 bases). This CDR3 is 13 amino acids long. Looked up from germline, CDR1 is SGHTA and CDR2 is FQGNSA. Trimming stripped 5 bases from V and 3 bases from J, with 10 bases between. CDR3 region: CASSPGIHTEAFF. CDR3 nucleotide sequence: TGTGCCAGCAGCCCAGGGATTCACACTGAAGCTTTCTTT.

This clonotype was observed at least ten times. This chain links TRBV20-1 with TRBJ2-1, with D possibly being TRBD1 (6 bases). CDR1 DFQATT and CDR2 SNEGSKA come from the germline V gene (reference sequence). Deletions cut 5 bases from V and 4 bases from J, with 18 bases between. The CDR3 totals 15 residues. CDR3 DNA sequence: TGCAGTGCTCCGACTCCGGGACAAATTTACAATGAGCAGTTCTTC. It translates to CSAPTPGQIYNEQFF.

This clonotype was seen at least ten times. The J gene is TRBJ2-5, the V gene TRBV5-1, with 7 bases lining up with TRBD1. The CDR3 runs to 13 residues. With 4 bases clipped from V and 3 bases from J, the junction kept 3 bases outside the gene matches. Germline assignment: CDR1 SGHRS and CDR2 YFSETQ. CDR3 nucleotides: TGCGCCAGCAGCGGGACAGACGAAGAGACCCAGTACTTC. Its translation: CASSGTDEETQYF.

In this sample, this clonotype turned up many times. The rearrangement links TRBV2 to TRBJ2-3; no reliable D call. From germline, CDR1 is SNHLY and CDR2 FYNNEI. V lost 7 bases and J lost 5, with 16 bases in between. The CDR3 has 14 residues. The CDR3 DNA sequence: TGTGCCAGCACAGGCGTAGCCGTGGAAGATACGCAGTATTTT. Translation: CASTGVAVEDTQYF.

This clonotype was seen repeatedly, ten times or more. The chain joins TRBV20-1 to TRBJ1-6; D remains unclear. Per germline, CDR1 DFQATT and CDR2 SNEGSKA (reference sequence). This CDR3 spans 15 amino acids. V was cut by 2 bases and J by 5 bases, with 13 bases left in between. The CDR3 is CSARYPGRNNSPLHF. In DNA, the CDR3 is TGCAGTGCTAGATACCCTGGACGGAATAATTCACCCCTCCACTTT.

This clonotype was counted only a few times. The chain uses TRBV18 and TRBJ1-5, with D unclear. The CDR3 totals 16 residues. Germline values: CDR1 KGHSH, CDR2 LQKENI. Trimming stripped 1 base from V and 6 bases from J, with 16 bases between. CDR3 in DNA: TGTGCCAGCTCACCACGGGGAGGTTATGAGAGTCAGCCCCAGCATTTT. Translation gives CASSPRGGYESQPQHF.

This rearrangement joins TRBV5-5 to TRBJ2-3; 8 positions agree with TRBD2. J was trimmed by 5 bases and V by 4 bases; bases with no gene match: 9. Germline loops: CDR1 SGHKS, CDR2 YYEKEE (reference sequence). The CDR3 totals 15 residues. The CDR3 reads CASSPRGGGGDTQYF. The CDR3 region has the DNA TGTGCCAGCAGCCCCCGGGGGGGGGGTGGAGATACGCAGTATTTT.

The chain couples TRBV28 to TRBJ2-7; possible D gene TRBD2, 5 bases. V lost 3 bases and J lost 5, with 17 bases in between. The germline CDR1 and CDR2 sequences are MDHEN and SYDVKM. This CDR3 comprises 15 residues. The CDR3, as DNA: TGTGCCAGCAGTTTTGGCACCCTTAGGGAGAACGAGCAGTACTTC. It specifies CASSFGTLRENEQYF.

This clonotype was recorded at least ten times. This chain connects TRBV2 to TRBJ2-7; the match to TRBD1 covers 9 bases. The CDR3 extends over 13 amino acids. CDR1 is SNHLY, CDR2 FYNNEI, per germline. The junction had 5 bases not matched to a gene; V was cut back by 11 bases and J by 0 bases. CDR3 sequence: CAGTTGGSYEQYF. Here the CDR3 DNA reads TGTGCCGGAACGACAGGGGGCTCCTACGAGCAGTACTTC.

The chain recombines TRBV4-1 with TRBJ1-1, with no clear D. The CDR3 consists of 16 residues. V was shortened by 3 bases and J by 1 base, with 15 bases between the two germline ends. CDR1 is MGHRA and CDR2 is YSYEKL in the germline V gene. The CDR3 spells CASSHFPRTENTEAFF. The CDR3 DNA sequence: TGCGCCAGCAGCCACTTCCCCAGGACGGAGAACACTGAAGCTTTCTTT.

This clonotype was seen many times. The V gene is TRBV20-1, the J gene TRBJ2-3; D possibly corresponds to TRBD1 (6 bases). CDR3 length equals 13 residues. The germline V gene encodes CDR1 DFQATT and CDR2 SNEGSKA (reference sequence). Trimming pared 4 bases from V and 3 bases from J, leaving 11 bases between. Here the CDR3 DNA reads TGCAGTGCTACCGACAGGCGGACAGATACGCAGTATTTT. Translating it yields CSATDRRTDTQYF.

V usage is TRBV7-9 and J usage is TRBJ2-3, with TRBD2 identical over 10 bases. The DNA end is a closer match to TRBJ2-5, so the J assignment may be wrong. Germline CDR1 SEHNR, CDR2 FQNEAQ (reference sequence). The CDR3 length is 18 residues. The CDR3, as DNA: TGTGCCAGCAGTCGACATGCTAGCGGGGGAACACGGGTTGAGACCCAGTACTTC. Translating gives CASSRHASGGTRVETQYF.

There are many counts of this clonotype. The V and J genes are TRBV7-2 and TRBJ2-3, with a possible D match to TRBD2 (6 bases). Between the trimmed V and J ends, which lost 2 bases and 6 bases, there was a span of 15 bases. CDR3 length: 15 residues. The germline V gene has CDR1 SGHTA and CDR2 FQGNSA. The CDR3 sequence is CASSLSVQEGDTQYF. The CDR3 DNA reads as TGTGCCAGCAGCTTATCTGTGCAGGAGGGGGATACGCAGTATTTT. Together with reference TRBV7-2 and TRBJ2-3, the CDR3 gives the full variable domain: GAGVSQSPSNKVTEKGKDVELRCDPISGHTALYWYRQSLGQGLEFLIYFQGNSAPDKSGLPSDRFSAERTGGSVSTLTIQRTQQEDSAVYLCASSLSVQEGDTQYFGPGTRLTVL.